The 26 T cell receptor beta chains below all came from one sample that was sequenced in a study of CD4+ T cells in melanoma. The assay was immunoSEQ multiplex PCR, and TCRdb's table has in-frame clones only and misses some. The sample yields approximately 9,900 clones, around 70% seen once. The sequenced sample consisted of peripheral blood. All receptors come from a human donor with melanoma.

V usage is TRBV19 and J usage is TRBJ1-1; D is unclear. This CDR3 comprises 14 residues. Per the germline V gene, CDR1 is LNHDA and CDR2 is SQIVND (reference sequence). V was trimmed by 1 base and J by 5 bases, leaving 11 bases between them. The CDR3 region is CASSIGSSRTEAFF. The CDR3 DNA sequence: TGTGCCAGTAGTATAGGGAGTTCGAGGACTGAAGCTTTCTTT. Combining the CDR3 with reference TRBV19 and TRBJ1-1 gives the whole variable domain DGGITQSPKYLFRKEGQNVTLSCEQNLNHDAMYWYRQDPGQGLRLIYYSQIVNDFQKGDIAEGYSVSREKKESFPLTVTSAQKNPTAFYLCASSIGSSRTEAFFGQGTRLTVV.

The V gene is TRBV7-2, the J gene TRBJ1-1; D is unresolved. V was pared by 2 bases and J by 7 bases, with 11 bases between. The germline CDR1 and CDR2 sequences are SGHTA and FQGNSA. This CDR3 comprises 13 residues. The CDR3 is CASSLSRGNEAFF. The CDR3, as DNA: TGTGCCAGCAGCTTAAGCCGAGGGAATGAAGCTTTCTTT.

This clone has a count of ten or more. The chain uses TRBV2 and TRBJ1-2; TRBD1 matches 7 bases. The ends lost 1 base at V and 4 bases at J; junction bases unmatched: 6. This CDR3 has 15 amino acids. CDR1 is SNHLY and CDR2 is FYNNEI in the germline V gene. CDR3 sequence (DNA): TGTGCCAGCAGTGAAGACAGGGGAGTTGGCTATGGCTACACCTTC. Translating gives CASSEDRGVGYGYTF.

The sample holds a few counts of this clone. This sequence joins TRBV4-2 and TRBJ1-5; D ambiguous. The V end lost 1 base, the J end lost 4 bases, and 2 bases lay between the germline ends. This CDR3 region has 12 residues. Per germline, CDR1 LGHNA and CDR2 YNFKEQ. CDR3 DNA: TGTGCCAGCAGCCAAGGTAATCAGCCCCAGCATTTT. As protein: CASSQGNQPQHF.

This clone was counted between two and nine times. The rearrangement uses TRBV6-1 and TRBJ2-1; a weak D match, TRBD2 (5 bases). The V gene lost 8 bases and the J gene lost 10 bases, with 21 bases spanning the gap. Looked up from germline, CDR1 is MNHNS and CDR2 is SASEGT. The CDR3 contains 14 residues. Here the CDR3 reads CASSVDWTQREQFF. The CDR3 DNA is TGTGCCAGCTCTGTGGACTGGACCCAAAGGGAGCAGTTCTTC.

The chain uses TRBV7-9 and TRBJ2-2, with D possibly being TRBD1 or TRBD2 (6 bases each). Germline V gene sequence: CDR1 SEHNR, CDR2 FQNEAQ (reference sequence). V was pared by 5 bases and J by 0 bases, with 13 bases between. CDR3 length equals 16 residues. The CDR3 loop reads CASSISGAANTGELFF. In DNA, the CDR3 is TGTGCCAGCAGCATCTCGGGGGCTGCGAACACCGGGGAGCTGTTTTTT.

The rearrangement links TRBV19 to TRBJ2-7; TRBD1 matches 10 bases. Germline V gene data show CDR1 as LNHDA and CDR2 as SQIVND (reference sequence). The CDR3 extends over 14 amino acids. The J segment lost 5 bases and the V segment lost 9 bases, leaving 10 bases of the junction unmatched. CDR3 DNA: TGTGCCAGCAGACCCGGGACAGGGGTCCACGAGCAGTACTTC. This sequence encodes CASRPGTGVHEQYF.

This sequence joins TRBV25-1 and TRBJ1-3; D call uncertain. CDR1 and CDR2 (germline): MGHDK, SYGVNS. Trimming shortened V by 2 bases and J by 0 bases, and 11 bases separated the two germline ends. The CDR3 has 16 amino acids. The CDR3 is CASSEARPSSGNTIYF. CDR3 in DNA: TGTGCCAGCAGTGAAGCACGGCCTAGCTCTGGAAACACCATATATTTT.

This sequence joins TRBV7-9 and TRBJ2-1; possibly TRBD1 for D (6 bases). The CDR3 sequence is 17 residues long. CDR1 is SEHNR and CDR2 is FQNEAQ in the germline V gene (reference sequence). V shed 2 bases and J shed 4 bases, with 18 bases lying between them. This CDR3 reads CASSLSQGLLVYNEQFF. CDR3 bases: TGTGCCAGCAGCTTAAGTCAGGGGTTGTTGGTATACAATGAGCAGTTCTTC.

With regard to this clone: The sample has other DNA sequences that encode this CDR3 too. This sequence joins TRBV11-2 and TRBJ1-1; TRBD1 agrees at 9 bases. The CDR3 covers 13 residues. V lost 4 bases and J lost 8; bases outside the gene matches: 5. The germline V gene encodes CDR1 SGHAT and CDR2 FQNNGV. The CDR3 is CASSSDRGREAFF. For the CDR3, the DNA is TGTGCCAGCAGCTCGGACAGGGGTCGAGAAGCTTTCTTT.

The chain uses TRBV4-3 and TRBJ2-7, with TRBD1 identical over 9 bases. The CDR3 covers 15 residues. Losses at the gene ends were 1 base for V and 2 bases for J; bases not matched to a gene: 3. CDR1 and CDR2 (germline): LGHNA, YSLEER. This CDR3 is CASSQGTGVAYEQYF. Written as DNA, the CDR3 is TGCGCCAGCAGCCAAGGGACAGGGGTAGCCTACGAGCAGTACTTC.

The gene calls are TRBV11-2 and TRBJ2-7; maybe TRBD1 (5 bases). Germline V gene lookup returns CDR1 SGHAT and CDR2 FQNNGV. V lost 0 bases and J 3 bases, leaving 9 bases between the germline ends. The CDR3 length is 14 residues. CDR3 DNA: TGTGCCAGCAGCTTAGATCCCCAGGGCTACGAGCAGTACTTC. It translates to CASSLDPQGYEQYF.

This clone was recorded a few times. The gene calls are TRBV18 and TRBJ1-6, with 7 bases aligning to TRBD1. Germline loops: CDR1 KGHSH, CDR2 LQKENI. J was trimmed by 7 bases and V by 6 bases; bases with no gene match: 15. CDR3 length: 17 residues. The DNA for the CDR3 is TGTGCCAGCTCCCTACGGGGAGAAAGACAGGGAAATTCACCCCTCCACTTT. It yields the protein CASSLRGERQGNSPLHF.

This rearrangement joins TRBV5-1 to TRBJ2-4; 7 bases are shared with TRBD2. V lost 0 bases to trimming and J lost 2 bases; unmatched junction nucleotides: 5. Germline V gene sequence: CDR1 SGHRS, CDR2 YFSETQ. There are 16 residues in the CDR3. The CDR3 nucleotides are TGCGCCAGCAGCTTGGGCGTGACTAGCCCCAAAAACATTCAGTACTTC. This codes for CASSLGVTSPKNIQYF.

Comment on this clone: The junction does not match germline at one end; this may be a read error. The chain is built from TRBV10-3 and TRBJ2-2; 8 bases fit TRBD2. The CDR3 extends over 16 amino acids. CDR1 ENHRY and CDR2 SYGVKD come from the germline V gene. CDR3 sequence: CAIPVGSGEEHRGAVF. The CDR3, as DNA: TGTGCCATCCCGGTCGGTAGCGGGGAGGAACACCGGGGAGCTGTTTTT.

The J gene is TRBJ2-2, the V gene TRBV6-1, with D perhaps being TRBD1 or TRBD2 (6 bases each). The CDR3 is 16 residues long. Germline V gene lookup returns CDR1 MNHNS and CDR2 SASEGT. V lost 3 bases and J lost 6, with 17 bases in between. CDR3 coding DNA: TGTGCCAGCAGTGATAGGAGGGGGTTGGTGGCCGGGGAGCTGTTTTTT. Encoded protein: CASSDRRGLVAGELFF.

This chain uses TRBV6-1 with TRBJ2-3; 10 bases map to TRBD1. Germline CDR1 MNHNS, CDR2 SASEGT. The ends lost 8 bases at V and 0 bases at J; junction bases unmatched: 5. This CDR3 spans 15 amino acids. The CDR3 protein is CASGTGAYSTDTQYF. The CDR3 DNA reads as TGTGCCAGCGGGACAGGGGCCTATAGCACAGATACGCAGTATTTT.

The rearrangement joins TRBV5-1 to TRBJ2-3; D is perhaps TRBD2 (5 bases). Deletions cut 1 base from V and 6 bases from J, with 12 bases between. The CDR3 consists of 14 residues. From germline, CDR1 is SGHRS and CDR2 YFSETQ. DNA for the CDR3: TGCGCCAGCAGCTTGCGGACTGATTCGGATACGCAGTATTTT. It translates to CASSLRTDSDTQYF.

CDR3 region: CASSQEWYEQYF. Written as DNA, the CDR3 is TGTGCCAGCAGCCAAGAGTGGTACGAGCAGTACTTC. V usage is TRBV14 and J usage is TRBJ2-7; D is undetermined. V lost 0 bases to trimming and J lost 4 bases, with 4 bases between them. The CDR3 is 12 amino acids. Looked up from germline, CDR1 is SGHDN and CDR2 is FVKESK. Drawing the rest from reference TRBV14 and TRBJ2-7, the complete variable domain is EAGVTQFPSHSVIEKGQTVTLRCDPISGHDNLYWYRRVMGKEIKFLLHFVKESKQDESGMPNNRFLAERTGGTYSTLKVQPAELEDSGVYFCASSQEWYEQYFGPGTRLTVT.

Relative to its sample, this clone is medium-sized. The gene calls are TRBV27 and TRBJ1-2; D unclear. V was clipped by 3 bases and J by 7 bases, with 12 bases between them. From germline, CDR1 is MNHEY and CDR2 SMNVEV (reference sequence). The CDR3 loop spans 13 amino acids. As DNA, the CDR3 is TGTGCCAGCAGTTTTATGGGGTTAGGTGGCTACACCTTC. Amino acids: CASSFMGLGGYTF.

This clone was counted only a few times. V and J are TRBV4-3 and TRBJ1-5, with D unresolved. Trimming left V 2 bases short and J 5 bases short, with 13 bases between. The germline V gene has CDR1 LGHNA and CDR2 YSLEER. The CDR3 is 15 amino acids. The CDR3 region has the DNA TGCGCCAGCAGCCAATATCGGGGAGTCGATCAGCCCCAGCATTTT. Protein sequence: CASSQYRGVDQPQHF.

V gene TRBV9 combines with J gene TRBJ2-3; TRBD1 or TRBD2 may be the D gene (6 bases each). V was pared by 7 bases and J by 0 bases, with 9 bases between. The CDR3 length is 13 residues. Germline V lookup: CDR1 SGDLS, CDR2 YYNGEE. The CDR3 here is CASGGQSTDTQYF. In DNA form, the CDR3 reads TGTGCCAGCGGGGGGCAAAGCACAGATACGCAGTATTTT.

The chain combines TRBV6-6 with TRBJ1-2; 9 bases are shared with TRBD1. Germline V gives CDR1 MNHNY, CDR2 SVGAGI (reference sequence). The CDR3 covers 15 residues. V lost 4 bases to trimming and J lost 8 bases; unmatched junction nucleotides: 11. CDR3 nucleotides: TGTGCCAGCAGTTTTGGTTCGGGACAGGGACACGGCTACACCTTC. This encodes CASSFGSGQGHGYTF.

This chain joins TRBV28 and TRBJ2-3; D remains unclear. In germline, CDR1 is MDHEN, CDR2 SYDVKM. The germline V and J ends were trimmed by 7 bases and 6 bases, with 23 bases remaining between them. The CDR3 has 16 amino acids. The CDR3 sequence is CASNQPGLDARDTQYF. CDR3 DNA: TGTGCCAGCAACCAACCCGGGCTCGACGCGAGGGATACGCAGTATTTT.

The CDR3 region is CSVIYRGNTEAFF. CDR3 nucleotide sequence: TGCAGCGTCATCTACAGGGGGAACACTGAAGCTTTCTTT. The chain employs TRBV29-1 and TRBJ1-1; 7 bases match TRBD1. Germline V gene sequence: CDR1 SQVTM, CDR2 ANQGSEA. After removal of 6 bases from V and 1 base from J, the junction contained 5 bases not matched to a gene. The CDR3 is 13 residues long.

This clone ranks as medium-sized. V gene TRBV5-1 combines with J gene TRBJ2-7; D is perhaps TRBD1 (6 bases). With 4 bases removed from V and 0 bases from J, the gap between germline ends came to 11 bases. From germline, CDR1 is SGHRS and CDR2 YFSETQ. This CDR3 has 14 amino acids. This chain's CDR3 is CASSEGTLSYEQYF. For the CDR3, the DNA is TGCGCCAGCAGCGAGGGGACACTCTCCTACGAGCAGTACTTC.